These T cell receptor beta chains were read from a single sample in a study of spatial heterogeneity in lung cancer. TCRdb redid the calling of the 5' RACE reads with MiXCR, one entry per CDR3 protein. The sample shows some 21,000 distinct CDR3 sequences, roughly 4.2% of them seen only once. The sample consisted of PBMCs, taken at surgery. The receptors were gathered from a male donor with early-stage non-small cell lung cancer. The CDR3 runs from the conserved cysteine through the conserved F or W. Each record gives: clone size, V gene, D gene, J gene, CDR3 protein, CDR3 DNA. The D gene is left open where the match is weak. For some rows the clone size is stated as once, few or many, or as a class when expanded; others skip it.

abundance: many
v_gene: TRBV12-3/TRBV12-4
d_gene: -
j_gene: TRBJ1-6
CDR3aa: CASSYWGDSPLHF
CDR3nt: TGTGCCAGCAGTTACTGGGGGGATTCACCCCTCCACTTT

abundance: few
v_gene: TRBV10-3
d_gene: TRBD2
j_gene: TRBJ2-1
CDR3aa: CAISGGGGSNEQFF
CDR3nt: TGTGCCATCAGTGGTGGGGGAGGGAGTAATGAGCAGTTCTTC

abundance: many
v_gene: TRBV4-1
d_gene: TRBD2
j_gene: TRBJ2-1
CDR3aa: CASSQEGGTSLNNEQFF
CDR3nt: TGCGCCAGCAGCCAAGAAGGGGGGACTAGCCTTAACAATGAGCAGTTCTTC

abundance: many
v_gene: TRBV6-5
d_gene: TRBD1
j_gene: TRBJ1-2
CDR3aa: CASRWTGKKSSGYTF
CDR3nt: TGTGCCAGCAGATGGACAGGGAAGAAGAGTTCGGGCTACACCTTC

abundance: -
v_gene: TRBV7-2
d_gene: TRBD2
j_gene: TRBJ2-7
CDR3aa: CASSFLAGDGEQYF
CDR3nt: TGTGCCAGCAGCTTCCTAGCGGGAGATGGGGAGCAGTACTTC

abundance: few
v_gene: TRBV29-1
d_gene: -
j_gene: TRBJ1-1
CDR3aa: CSVAGGNTEAFF
CDR3nt: TGCAGCGTTGCGGGGGGGAACACTGAAGCTTTCTTT

abundance: many
v_gene: TRBV12-3/TRBV12-4
d_gene: -
j_gene: TRBJ2-5
CDR3aa: CASRGLVSQETQYF
CDR3nt: TGTGCCAGCAGGGGTCTCGTGAGCCAAGAGACCCAGTACTTC

abundance: many
v_gene: TRBV12-3/TRBV12-4
d_gene: TRBD1
j_gene: TRBJ1-4
CDR3aa: CASSFRDRGLPTNEKLFF
CDR3nt: TGTGCCAGCAGTTTCCGGGACAGGGGGCTTCCAACTAATGAAAAACTGTTTTTT

abundance: many
v_gene: TRBV20-1
d_gene: TRBD1
j_gene: TRBJ1-5
CDR3aa: CSARETGGSNQPQHF
CDR3nt: TGCAGTGCTAGAGAGACAGGGGGTAGCAATCAGCCCCAGCATTTT

abundance: many
v_gene: TRBV9
d_gene: -
j_gene: TRBJ2-3
CDR3aa: CASSGVKSRRSTDTQYF
CDR3nt: TGTGCCAGCAGCGGCGTAAAGTCGCGGAGAAGCACAGATACGCAGTATTTT